The next 3 T cell receptor beta chains were all read from a single sample in a study of tumor and adjacent non-tumor tissue in lung cancer listed by TCRdb under 2018. RNA was extracted from bulk unsorted tissue and checked for quality with a NanoDrop ND-1000 and an Agilent 2100. To prepare the library, multiplex PCR was applied. For sequencing, an Illumina HiSeq 2500 was employed. Following protocols modified from ARM-PCR, the researchers constructed TCRbeta libraries through three rounds of nested PCR with primers (Table S4). The public sequencing data were trimmed at Q25 with fastp and processed into clonotypes with MiXCR by TCRdb, which kept only in-frame beta chains. Each CDR3 protein appears once, grouped with its most common genes and DNA. The sample data list about 110,000 distinct CDR3 sequences, and roughly 75% of these were observed just once. The top ten hold 37% of the sample. The sequencing sample was made of lung tumor tissue. These receptors came from a woman aged 55-69 years with non-small cell lung cancer.

Remarks on this clonotype: Just one base apart from a much larger clone, this may be a read error. This chain connects TRBV4-2 to TRBJ1-6; 8 bases align to TRBD1. Per germline, CDR1 LGHNA and CDR2 YNFKEQ. The CDR3 runs 17 residues. In DNA form, the CDR3 reads TGTGCCAGCGGCCATACCGGACAGGGTGTGTCTAATTCACCCCTCCACTTT. Amino acid sequence: CASGHTGQGVSNSPLHF.

Notes on this clonotype: It may be a read error: a sequence one base away is much more abundant. This chain joins TRBV20-1 and TRBJ2-1; D unclear. TRBJ2-7 explains the end of the DNA better; the J call may be wrong. Per the germline V gene, CDR1 is DFQATT and CDR2 is SNEGSKA (reference sequence). There are 15 residues in the CDR3. DNA of the CDR3: TGCAGTGCTAGAGATCCGGCAGGCTCCTACAATGAGCAGTACTTC. Protein product: CSARDPAGSYNEQYF.

For this clonotype: A much bigger clone sits one base away, suggesting this may be a read error. V and J are TRBV4-3 and TRBJ2-1; 8 positions agree with TRBD2. Germline V gene lookup returns CDR1 LGHNA and CDR2 YSLEER. This CDR3 has 17 residues. Trimming removed 4 bases from V and 6 bases from J; junction bases left unmatched: 14. Written as DNA, the CDR3 is TGCGCCAGCAGCCGCCTGGGGGGACTAGAGGGAGCCAATGAGCAGTTCTTC. Its protein is CASSRLGGLEGANEQFF.